Listed below are T cell receptor beta chains from one sample, sequenced in a study of T cells expressing NK-cell markers. TCRdb re-called the 5' RACE reads, yielding one record per CDR3 amino acid sequence without DNA. The table gives 550,000 to 600,000 distinct CDR3 sequences; the top ten clones make up around 4% of it. Input material: blood T cells: a sorted CD56 or NKG2C T cell subset, CD4+ or CD8+ T cells, or bulk PBMC T cells (not recorded which). The receptors were gathered from a man younger than 35 in good health. Both conserved end residues are part of each CDR3. Each record gives: V gene, J gene, CDR3 protein.

v_call: TRBV25-1; j_call: TRBJ2-1; cdr3_aa: CASSAGGGRRNEQFF
v_call: TRBV25-1; j_call: TRBJ2-1; cdr3_aa: CASSPPTGFNYNEQFF
v_call: TRBV10-3; j_call: TRBJ2-6; cdr3_aa: CAISAGQGRFSGANVLTF
v_call: TRBV12-3/TRBV12-4; j_call: TRBJ2-5; cdr3_aa: CASSFGTSGETQYF
v_call: TRBV5-6; j_call: TRBJ2-1; cdr3_aa: CASSPGTSGSSLSYNEQFF
v_call: TRBV3-1; j_call: TRBJ2-1; cdr3_aa: CASSPGAGRVNEQFF
v_call: TRBV12-3/TRBV12-4; j_call: TRBJ1-6; cdr3_aa: CASSNRGEALHF
v_call: TRBV5-4; j_call: TRBJ2-1; cdr3_aa: CASSLGSGAAYNEQFF
v_call: TRBV5-1; j_call: TRBJ2-3; cdr3_aa: CASSLRSAQGAGDTQYF
v_call: TRBV7-8; j_call: TRBJ2-1; cdr3_aa: CASRQRGTAGEQFF
v_call: TRBV6-2/TRBV6-3; j_call: TRBJ2-7; cdr3_aa: CASSYKAYEQYF